This is a list of T cell receptor beta chains from one sample in a study of blood T cell repertoires in COVID-19. This table comes from immunoSEQ multiplex PCR, and its TCRdb copy is limited to in-frame clones, with some not included. This sample has about 200,000 clones, with approximately 86% found just once. The specimen was peripheral blood. The receptors were gathered from a man in his sixties with COVID-19, enrolled during active disease. The CDR3 runs from the conserved cysteine through the conserved F or W. The D gene is left open where the match is weak. Some rows have no size entry. The others give once, few or many, or a class for an expanded clone.

v_call	clone_size	d_call	j_call	cdr3_nt	cdr3_aa
TRBV27	few	TRBD1	TRBJ1-5	TGTGCCAGCAGTTTTAGTGGGACAGGAGAAAGGCCCCAGCATTTT	CASSFSGTGERPQHF
TRBV3-1/TRBV3-2	NA	NA	TRBJ1-6	TGTGCCAGCAGCCAAGCAGGAATCTCACCCCTCCACTTT	CASSQAGISPLHF
TRBV6-5	NA	TRBD1	TRBJ2-2	TGTGCCAGCAAGGGACAGGGGCTGAACACCGGGGAGCTGTTTTTT	CASKGQGLNTGELFF
TRBV6-5	NA	NA	TRBJ2-7	TGTGCCAGCAGGGCAGCGGGCTACGAGCAGTACTTC	CASRAAGYEQYF
TRBV9	NA	TRBD1	TRBJ2-7	TGTGCCAGCAGCGTAGGGGGGACAGCAGCCTACGAGCAGTACTTC	CASSVGGTAAYEQYF
TRBV28	once	TRBD1	TRBJ1-2	TGTGCCAGCAGTTCGTCCAGGGGGCTGGGAGGCTACACCTTC	CASSSSRGLGGYTF
TRBV12-3/TRBV12-4	NA	TRBD1	TRBJ1-1	TGTGCCAGCAATCAGGGGGGCACTGAAGCTTTCTTT	CASNQGGTEAFF
TRBV3-1/TRBV3-2	NA	NA	TRBJ1-4	TGTGCCAGCAGCCAATATTTAACAGGGAGCGAAAAACTGTTTTTT	CASSQYLTGSEKLFF
TRBV7-9	NA	TRBD1	TRBJ1-1	TGTGCCAGCAGCTTCCCGAGAGGGGGCGCGTCTCCACCTTTCTTT	CASSFPRGGASPPFF
TRBV7-3	few	TRBD1	TRBJ1-1	TGTGCCAGCAGCTTAACCGCGGACAGGGCCACTGAAGCTTTCTTT	CASSLTADRATEAFF
TRBV12-1	NA	NA	TRBJ2-3	TGTGCCAGCAGCTTTGACAGGAAGAACGCAGATACGCAGTATTTT	CASSFDRKNADTQYF
TRBV7-2	NA	TRBD1	TRBJ2-1	TGTGCCAGCAGCCCAGGGGGCTCCTACAATGAGCAGTTCTTC	CASSPGGSYNEQFF
TRBV28	NA	TRBD2	TRBJ2-5	TGTGCCAGCCGCCGGTTACGGGAGGGTTTAGTAGAAGAGACCCAGTACTTC	CASRRLREGLVEETQYF
TRBV6-5	NA	TRBD1	TRBJ1-2	TGTGCCAGCAGTTACTCGGGACAGCCACGCTATGGCTACACCTTC	CASSYSGQPRYGYTF
TRBV30	NA	NA	TRBJ2-7	TGTGCCTGGAGTGCAAAAGGCAGGGGACCCTACGAGCAGTACTTC	CAWSAKGRGPYEQYF
TRBV5-1	NA	TRBD1	TRBJ2-5	TGCGCCAGCAGCTTGCAGGGGGCTGGGGAGACCCAGTACTTC	CASSLQGAGETQYF
TRBV6-5	once	NA	TRBJ1-1	TGTGCCAGCAGTTACTCCGGGAGTGAAGCTTTCTTT	CASSYSGSEAFF
TRBV4-3	NA	NA	TRBJ1-2	TGCGCCAGCAGCCAAATGACCGGACTTCGAGTCTATGGCTACACCTTC	CASSQMTGLRVYGYTF
TRBV15	NA	NA	TRBJ2-5	TGTGCCACCAGCAGAGACGCGGTCGGAGAGACCCAGTACTTC	CATSRDAVGETQYF
TRBV2	NA	NA	TRBJ1-6	TGTGCCAGCACTACAGCGGGACGGGTGAGTTCACCCCTCCACTTT	CASTTAGRVSSPLHF
TRBV6-5	NA	NA	TRBJ1-1	TGTGCCAGCAGTTACTCGAAGCGGAACACTGAAGCTTTCTTT	CASSYSKRNTEAFF
TRBV13	NA	NA	TRBJ2-1	TGTGCCAGCAGCTATACAGGGTTCCCAGGAACAGTGGATGAGCAGTTCTTC	CASSYTGFPGTVDEQFF
TRBV24-1	NA	NA	TRBJ1-5	TGTGCCACCAGTGATTCCCGGACAGATCAGCCCCAGCATTTT	CATSDSRTDQPQHF
TRBV3-1/TRBV3-2	NA	NA	TRBJ1-1	TGTGCCAGCACCCACGCAGCGGAAGCTTTCTTT	CASTHAAEAFF
TRBV10-2	once	TRBD1	TRBJ1-5	TGCGCCAGCAGCTCCAGCCGGGGACAGGGAGGCCATAGCAATCAGCCCCAGCATTTT	CASSSSRGQGGHSNQPQHF
TRBV11-2	NA	NA	TRBJ1-1	TGTGCCAGCAGCTTAGATACGACAGCCGCGGAAGCTTTCTTT	CASSLDTTAAEAFF
TRBV5-1	NA	NA	TRBJ1-1	TGCGCCAGCAGCTTTGCGGCCCCCGGCACTGAAGCTTTCTTT	CASSFAAPGTEAFF
TRBV11-2	NA	NA	TRBJ2-2	TGTGCCAGCAGCCCAAACCCGGACAGTTTCGACCGGGAGCTGTTTTTT	CASSPNPDSFDRELFF
TRBV2	NA	NA	TRBJ2-3	TGTGCCAGCCGGACACCTAGCACAGATACGCAGTATTTT	CASRTPSTDTQYF